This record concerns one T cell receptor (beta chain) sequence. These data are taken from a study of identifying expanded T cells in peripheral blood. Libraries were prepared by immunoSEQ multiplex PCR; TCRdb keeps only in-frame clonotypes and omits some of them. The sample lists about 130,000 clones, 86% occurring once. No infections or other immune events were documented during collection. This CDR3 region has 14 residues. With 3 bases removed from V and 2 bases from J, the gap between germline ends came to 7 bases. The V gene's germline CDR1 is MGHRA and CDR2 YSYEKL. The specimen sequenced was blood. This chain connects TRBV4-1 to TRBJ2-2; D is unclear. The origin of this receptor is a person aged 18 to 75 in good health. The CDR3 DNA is TGCGCCAGCAGCCAGGCCCATAACACCGGGGAGCTGTTTTTT. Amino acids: CASSQAHNTGELFF.